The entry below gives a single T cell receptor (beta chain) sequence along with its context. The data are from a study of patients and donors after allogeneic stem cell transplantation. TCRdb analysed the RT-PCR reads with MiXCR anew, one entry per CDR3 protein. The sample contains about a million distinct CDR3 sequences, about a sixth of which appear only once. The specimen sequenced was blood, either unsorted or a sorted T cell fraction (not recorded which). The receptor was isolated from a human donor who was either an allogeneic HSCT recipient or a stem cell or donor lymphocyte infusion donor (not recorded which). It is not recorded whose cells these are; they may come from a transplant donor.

In DNA form, the CDR3 reads TGCGCCAGCAGCTGGACAGGGGCCCCAGATACGCAGTATTTT. Its protein product is CASSWTGAPDTQYF. The rearrangement uses TRBV5-1 and TRBJ2-3; 9 bases are a match to TRBD1. The CDR3 is 14 residues long. Germline values: CDR1 SGHRS, CDR2 YFSETQ. V lost 3 bases, J lost 4 bases, and 3 bases stayed unmatched.